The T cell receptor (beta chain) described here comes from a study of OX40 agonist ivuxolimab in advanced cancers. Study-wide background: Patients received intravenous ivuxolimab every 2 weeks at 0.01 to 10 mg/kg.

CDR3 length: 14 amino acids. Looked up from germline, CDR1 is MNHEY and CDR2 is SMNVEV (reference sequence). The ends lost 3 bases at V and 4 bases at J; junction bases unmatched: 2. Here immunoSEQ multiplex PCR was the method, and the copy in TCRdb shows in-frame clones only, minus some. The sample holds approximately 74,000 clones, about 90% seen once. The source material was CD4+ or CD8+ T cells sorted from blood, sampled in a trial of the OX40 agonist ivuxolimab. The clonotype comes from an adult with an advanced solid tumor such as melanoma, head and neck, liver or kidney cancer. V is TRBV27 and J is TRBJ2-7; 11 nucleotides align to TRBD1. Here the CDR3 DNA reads TGTGCCAGCAGTTTCGGGACAGGGGGATACGAGCAGTACTTC. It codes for CASSFGTGGYEQYF.